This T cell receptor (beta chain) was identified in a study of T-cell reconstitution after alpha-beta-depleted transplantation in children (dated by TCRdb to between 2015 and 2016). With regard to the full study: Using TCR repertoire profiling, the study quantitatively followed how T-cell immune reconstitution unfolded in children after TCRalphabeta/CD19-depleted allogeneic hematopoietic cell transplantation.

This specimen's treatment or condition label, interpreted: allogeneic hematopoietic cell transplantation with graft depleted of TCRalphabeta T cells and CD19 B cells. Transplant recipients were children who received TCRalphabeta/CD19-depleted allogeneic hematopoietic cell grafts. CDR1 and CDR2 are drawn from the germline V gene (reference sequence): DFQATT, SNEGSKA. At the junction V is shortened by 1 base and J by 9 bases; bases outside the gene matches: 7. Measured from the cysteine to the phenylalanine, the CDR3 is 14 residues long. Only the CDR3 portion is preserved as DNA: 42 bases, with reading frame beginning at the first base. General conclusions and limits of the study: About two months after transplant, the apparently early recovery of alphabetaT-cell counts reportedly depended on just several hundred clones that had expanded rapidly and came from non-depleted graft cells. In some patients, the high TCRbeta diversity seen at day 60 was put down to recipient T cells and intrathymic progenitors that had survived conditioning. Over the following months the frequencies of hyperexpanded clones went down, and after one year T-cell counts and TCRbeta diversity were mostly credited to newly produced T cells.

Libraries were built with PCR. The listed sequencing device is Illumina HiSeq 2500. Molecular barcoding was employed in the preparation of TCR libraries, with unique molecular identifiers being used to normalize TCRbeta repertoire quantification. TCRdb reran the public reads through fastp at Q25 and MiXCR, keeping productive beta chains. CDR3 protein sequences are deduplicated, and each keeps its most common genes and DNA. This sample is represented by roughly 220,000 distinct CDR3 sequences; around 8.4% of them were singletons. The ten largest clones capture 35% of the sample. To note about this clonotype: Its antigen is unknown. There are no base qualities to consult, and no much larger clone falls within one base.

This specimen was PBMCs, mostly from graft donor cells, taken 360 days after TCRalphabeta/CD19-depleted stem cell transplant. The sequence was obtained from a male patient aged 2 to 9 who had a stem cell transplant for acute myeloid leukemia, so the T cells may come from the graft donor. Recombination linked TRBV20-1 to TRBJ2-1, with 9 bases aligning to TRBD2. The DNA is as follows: TGCAGTGCTAGAGTGCCTAGCGGGAACGGTGAGCAGTTCTTC. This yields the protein CSARVPSGNGEQFF.